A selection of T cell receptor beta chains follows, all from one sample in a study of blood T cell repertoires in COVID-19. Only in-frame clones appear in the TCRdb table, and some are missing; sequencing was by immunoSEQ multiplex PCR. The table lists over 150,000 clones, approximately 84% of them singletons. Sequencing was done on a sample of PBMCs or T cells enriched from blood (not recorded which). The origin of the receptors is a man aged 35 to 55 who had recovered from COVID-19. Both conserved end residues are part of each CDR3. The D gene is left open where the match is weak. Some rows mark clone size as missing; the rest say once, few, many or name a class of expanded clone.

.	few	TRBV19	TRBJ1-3	CASRGQSGNTIYF	TGTGCCAGCAGGGGTCAGAGTGGAAACACCATATATTTT
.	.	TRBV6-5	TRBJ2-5	CASTLQGEETQYF	TGTGCCAGCACCTTACAGGGTGAAGAGACCCAGTACTTC
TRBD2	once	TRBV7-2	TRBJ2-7	CASSSGTKSYEQYF	TGTGCCAGCAGCTCAGGGACTAAGTCCTACGAGCAGTACTTC
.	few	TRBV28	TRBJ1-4	CASSTGSYEKLFF	TGTGCCAGCAGCACAGGGTCTTATGAAAAACTGTTTTTT
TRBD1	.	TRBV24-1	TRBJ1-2	CATGTGQGYTF	TGTGCCACAGGGACAGGGCAGGGCTACACCTTC
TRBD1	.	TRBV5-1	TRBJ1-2	CASSLGQGASDGYTF	TGCGCCAGCAGCTTGGGACAGGGGGCATCGGATGGCTACACCTTC
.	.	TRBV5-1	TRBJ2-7	CASSFLQRTYEQYF	TGCGCCAGCAGCTTCCTCCAGCGGACTTACGAGCAGTACTTC
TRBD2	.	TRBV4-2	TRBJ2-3	CASSQISGGADTQYF	TGTGCCAGCAGCCAGATTAGCGGGGGGGCAGATACGCAGTATTTT
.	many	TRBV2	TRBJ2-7	CASSEAQKSYEQYF	TGTGCCAGCAGTGAAGCGCAGAAGTCCTACGAGCAGTACTTC
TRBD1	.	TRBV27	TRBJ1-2	CASSSDRANYGYTF	TGTGCCAGCAGTTCCGACAGGGCTAACTATGGCTACACCTTC
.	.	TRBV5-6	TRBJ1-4	CASLTQGSDEKLFF	TGTGCCAGCTTGACGCAGGGGAGTGATGAAAAACTGTTTTTT
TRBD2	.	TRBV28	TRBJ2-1	CASSGGWIGGDEQFF	TGTGCCAGCAGCGGGGGGTGGATCGGGGGAGATGAGCAGTTCTTC
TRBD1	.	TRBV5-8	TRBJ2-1	CASSVGQIPSYNEQFF	TGTGCCAGCAGCGTGGGACAGATACCATCCTACAATGAGCAGTTCTTC
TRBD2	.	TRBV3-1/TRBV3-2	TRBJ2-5	CASSQALAGGQETQYF	TGTGCCAGCAGCCAAGCACTAGCGGGGGGCCAAGAGACCCAGTACTTC
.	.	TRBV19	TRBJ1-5	CASSPQQGNQPQHF	TGTGCCAGTAGTCCCCAACAGGGTAACCAGCCCCAGCATTTT
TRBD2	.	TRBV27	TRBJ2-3	CASSFSGLDTQYF	TGTGCCAGCAGTTTTAGCGGGTTAGATACGCAGTATTTT
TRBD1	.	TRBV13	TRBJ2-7	CASRRSDRGNEQYF	TGTGCCAGCAGACGATCCGACAGGGGAAACGAGCAGTACTTC
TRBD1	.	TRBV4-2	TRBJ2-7	CASSQDQTGDLGQYF	TGTGCCAGCAGCCAAGATCAGACAGGGGACCTCGGGCAGTACTTC
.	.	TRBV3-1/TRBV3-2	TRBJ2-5	CASSRGPGLETQYF	TGTGCCAGCTCTCGAGGGCCTGGGTTGGAGACCCAGTACTTC
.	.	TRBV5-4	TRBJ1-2	CASSPSPDSYGYTF	TGTGCCAGCAGCCCATCTCCGGACAGTTATGGCTACACCTTC
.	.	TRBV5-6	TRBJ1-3	CASSPGGLRGNTIYF	TGTGCCAGCAGCCCCGGCGGGTTAAGGGGAAACACCATATATTTT
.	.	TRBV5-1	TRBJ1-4	CASSLARGGEKLFF	TGCGCCAGCAGCTTGGCCAGGGGCGGGGAAAAACTGTTTTTT
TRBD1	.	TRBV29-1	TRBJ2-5	CSVEDHRGQETQYF	TGCAGCGTTGAAGATCACAGGGGGCAAGAGACCCAGTACTTC
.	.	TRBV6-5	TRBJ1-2	CASSLLTASNYGYTF	TGTGCCAGCAGTCTCTTGACAGCGTCTAACTATGGCTACACCTTC
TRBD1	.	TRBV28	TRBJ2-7	CASSPGTGLYEQYF	TGTGCCAGCAGTCCCGGGACAGGGCTCTACGAGCAGTACTTC
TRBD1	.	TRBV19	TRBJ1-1	CASSLRTGRVATEAFF	TGTGCCAGTAGCCTCAGGACAGGGCGGGTGGCCACTGAAGCTTTCTTT
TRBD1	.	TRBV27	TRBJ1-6	CASRTGQGVYSPLHF	TGTGCCAGCAGGACGGGACAGGGGGTTTATTCACCCCTCCACTTT